These T cell receptor beta chains were read from a single sample in a study of blood T cell repertoires in COVID-19. The protocol was immunoSEQ multiplex PCR, while the TCRdb copy is restricted to in-frame clones and leaves out a portion. The data contain some 97,000 clones, over 75% of them seen just once; the ten biggest clones take up 5% to 5.5%. Sequences were obtained from peripheral blood. Receptor source: a man aged 50 to 60 with acute or convalescent COVID-19. CDR3s include the opening cysteine and the closing phenylalanine or tryptophan. A D gene is named only where the DNA matches it firmly.

D | V | CDR3
TRBD2 | TRBV5-8 | CASSLGWSGRWDEQFF
TRBD2 | TRBV7-2 | CASSLRGLAGFSYEQYF
TRBD1 | TRBV7-9 | CASSLETGPHEQYF
TRBD1 | TRBV19 | CASSALQGASNQPQHF
- | TRBV6-5 | CASSITGNYGYTF
- | TRBV11-3 | CASSSVLPGQFF
- | TRBV7-9 | CASSFRNTEAFF
- | TRBV14 | CASSRTLYEQYF
TRBD1 | TRBV27 | CASRPQTGTGNNEQFF
- | TRBV6-2/TRBV6-3 | CASSYSQNYGYTF
TRBD2 | TRBV12-5 | CASGLENLAGVSAAYNEQFF
- | TRBV27 | CASSLLQGMGEQYF
- | TRBV7-9 | CASSPSVDLAGGNYGYTF
TRBD1 | TRBV7-2 | CASSLGGWTGGNQPQHF
TRBD1 | TRBV19 | CASSTRTGGGEQYF
TRBD1 | TRBV27 | CASRDVGGGTDTQYF
TRBD1 | TRBV11-2 | CASSLNSGGSGQETQYF
TRBD1 | TRBV7-8 | CASSSRERTGSYEQYF
TRBD1 | TRBV23-1 | CASSFQSWDRGNIQYF
- | TRBV5-6 | CASSLVGGRSGANVLTF
TRBD1 | TRBV24-1 | CATSGDRYYEQYF
- | TRBV6-6 | CASSLGVDYGYTF
TRBD2 | TRBV25-1 | CASETSGRRTDTQYF
TRBD2 | TRBV4-1 | CASSQEAYSGRAKNIQYF
- | TRBV4-1 | CASSPGEGWGTEAFF
- | TRBV19 | CASSPRQIYEQYF
TRBD2 | TRBV9 | CASNMGLAGVNEQFF
TRBD2 | TRBV5-4 | CASSLDIAGKTQYF
- | TRBV7-9 | CASSLVGEVYGYTF
TRBD1 | TRBV5-1 | CASSKTGGNEKLFF
TRBD1 | TRBV11-3 | CASSPQTGYNSPLHF
- | TRBV5-1 | CASSLRWETEAFF
TRBD2 | TRBV24-1 | CATSDTGTSGETQYF